The 4 T cell receptor beta chains presented below share a single source sample, sequenced in a study of blood T cells in healthy people across ages. A sample-barcoded 5' primer and a J-beta primer mix were used in a second PCR of roughly 6 to 11 cycles. TCRdb redid the calling of the 5' RACE reads with MiXCR, one entry per CDR3 protein. This sample has some 1 million distinct CDR3 sequences, with around 43% found just once. The sample taken for sequencing was blood. These TCRs come from a woman aged 60-75 years in good health.

This clonotype was recorded many times. The J gene is TRBJ2-1, the V gene TRBV20-1, with TRBD2 matching over 8 bases. This CDR3 is 14 amino acids long. Germline trimming cut 1 base from V and 7 bases from J; bases unmatched to any gene: 6. CDR1 is DFQATT, CDR2 SNEGSKA, per germline (reference sequence). Here the CDR3 reads CSARVAGRMNEQFF. In DNA form, the CDR3 reads TGCAGTGCTAGAGTAGCGGGAAGAATGAATGAGCAGTTCTTC.

The chain employs TRBV5-1 and TRBJ1-2; a possible D gene is TRBD1 (5 bases). Trimming removed 0 bases from V and 0 bases from J, with 9 bases in between. The CDR3 runs 15 residues. CDR1 SGHRS and CDR2 YFSETQ come from the germline V gene. CDR3 residues: CASSLDWGANYGYTF. The CDR3 nucleotides read TGCGCCAGCAGCTTGGACTGGGGGGCTAACTATGGCTACACCTTC.

Note on this clonotype: Its ends do not fully match the called genes, so a read error is possible. The chain recombines TRBV20-1 with TRBJ2-1; 14 positions agree with TRBD2. In germline, CDR1 is DFQATT, CDR2 SNEGSKA (reference sequence). The CDR3 sequence is 17 residues long. The CDR3 loop reads CSADGTSGSFGYNKQFF. The CDR3 region has the DNA TGCAGTGCTGACGGGACTAGCGGGAGTTTTGGGTACAATAAGCAGTTCTTC.

The chain links TRBV3-1 to TRBJ2-7, with D possibly matching TRBD1 (6 bases). V was cut by 4 bases and J by 2 bases, with 15 bases left in between. The V gene's germline CDR1 is LGHDT and CDR2 YNNKEL (reference sequence). The CDR3 totals 15 residues. CDR3 in DNA: TGTGCCAGCAGCCCTACAGGGTTAATACCCTACGAGCAGTACTTC. Translation: CASSPTGLIPYEQYF.